This paragraph reports one T cell receptor (beta chain). The antigen is not known. Looked up from germline, CDR1 is KGHSH and CDR2 is LQKENI. The CDR3 sequence is 19 residues long. V gave up 0 bases and J gave up 5 bases; unmatched junction bases: 14. Method: immunoSEQ multiplex PCR; TCRdb's copy keeps in-frame clones and lacks some. The table has 160,000 or so clones, about 92% seen once. This record belongs to a study of T cell responses to AZD1222 COVID-19 vaccine. Overall study: Investigators merged groups given second doses at roughly 4 or roughly 12 weeks. Regarding the study as a whole: Increases in Spike-specific TCR breadth and depth were seen after two AZD1222 doses. A reported finding is that nearly half of spike-specific TCRs target unmutated variant regions.

V and J are TRBV18 and TRBJ2-1, with 9 bases fitting TRBD2. Sequenced here: peripheral blood, sampled on day 0 of AZD1222 vaccination. The clonotype comes from an adult in good health. CDR3 sequence reads: CASSPPRTSANGRHNEQFF. The DNA for the CDR3 is TGTGCCAGCTCACCACCGAGGACTAGCGCCAACGGGCGCCACAATGAGCAGTTCTTC.